This T cell receptor (beta chain) appears in the sequencing data of a study of T-cell reconstitution after alpha-beta-depleted transplantation in children. Study-level findings and limits: A year post-transplant, T-cell counts and diversity derived mostly from newly produced T cells. Several hundred expanded graft clones reportedly gave rise to the alpha-beta T cells present about two months after transplant.

J lost 5 bases, V lost 0 bases, and 5 bases had no gene match. CDR3 size: 15 residues. Germline loops: CDR1 SGDLS, CDR2 YYNGEE. Ten or more counts support this clonotype. Its antigen is not identified. TCRbeta library construction was performed incorporating unique molecular identifiers. TCRdb recomputed calls from the PCR reads with MiXCR, one row per CDR3 protein. The data show over 100,000 distinct CDR3 sequences, approximately 6% seen once. The chain combines TRBV9 with TRBJ2-5, with 9 bases lining up with TRBD2. The TCR originated in a female patient between 2 and 15 years old who had a stem cell transplant for Fanconi anemia, so the T cells may come from the graft donor. The source was PBMCs, mostly from graft donor cells, collected 60 days after TCRalphabeta/CD19-depleted stem cell transplant. The DNA for the CDR3 is TGTGCCAGCAGCGTAGGCGGGACTAGCAGGGAGACCCAGTACTTC. Translated, it gives CASSVGGTSRETQYF.